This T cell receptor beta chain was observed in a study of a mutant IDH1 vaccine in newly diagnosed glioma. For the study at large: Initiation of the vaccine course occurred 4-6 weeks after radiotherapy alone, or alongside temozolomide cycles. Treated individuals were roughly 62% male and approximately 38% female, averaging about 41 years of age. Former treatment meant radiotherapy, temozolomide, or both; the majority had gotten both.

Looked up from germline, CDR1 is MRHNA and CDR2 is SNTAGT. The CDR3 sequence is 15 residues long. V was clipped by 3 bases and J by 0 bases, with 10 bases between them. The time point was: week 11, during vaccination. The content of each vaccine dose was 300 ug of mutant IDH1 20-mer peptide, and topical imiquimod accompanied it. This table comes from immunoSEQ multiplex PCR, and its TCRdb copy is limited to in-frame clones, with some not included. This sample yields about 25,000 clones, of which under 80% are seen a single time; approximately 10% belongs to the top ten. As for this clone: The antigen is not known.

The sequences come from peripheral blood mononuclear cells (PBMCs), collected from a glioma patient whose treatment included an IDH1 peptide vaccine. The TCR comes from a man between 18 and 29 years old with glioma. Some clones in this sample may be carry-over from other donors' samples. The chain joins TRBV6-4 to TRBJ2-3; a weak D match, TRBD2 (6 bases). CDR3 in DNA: TGTGCCAGCAGTGAAGGCGGGGCCAGCACAGATACGCAGTATTTT. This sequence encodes CASSEGGASTDTQYF.